Presented here are 31 T cell receptor beta chains from one specimen sequenced in a study of T-cell memory formation after mild COVID-19. TCRdb recomputed calls from the 5' RACE reads with MiXCR, one row per CDR3 protein. In the table there are about 340,000 distinct CDR3 sequences, 20% to 25% of which are singletons. The sequencing input was PBMCs or a T cell subset sorted from them (not recorded which). The receptors were sampled from an adult woman who had mild COVID-19 (a few samples of this study predate the infection). Cell type and time point are not known.

A few counts support this clonotype. The chain combines TRBV12-3 or TRBV12-4 with TRBJ2-5, with D possibly matching TRBD2 (6 bases). The CDR3 sequence is 13 residues long. Between the trimmed V and J ends, which lost 6 bases and 5 bases, there was a span of 13 bases. This chain's CDR3 is CASRAGQTETQYF. CDR3 bases: TGTGCCAGCAGAGCGGGCCAGACGGAGACCCAGTACTTC.

This clonotype was detected a few times. The chain uses TRBV9 and TRBJ2-3; D ambiguous. The germline V gene encodes CDR1 SGDLS and CDR2 YYNGEE. This CDR3 is 16 amino acids long. V shed 0 bases and J shed 2 bases, with 13 bases lying between them. CDR3 nucleotides: TGTGCCAGCAGCGTAGGGGCAGGCCAAAACACAGATACGCAGTATTTT. Its protein is CASSVGAGQNTDTQYF.

This clonotype was seen only a few times. J is TRBJ2-7 and V is TRBV5-4; the D is unclear. CDR1 SGHNT and CDR2 YYREEE come from the germline V gene (reference sequence). Trimming stripped 4 bases from V and 6 bases from J, with 20 bases between. The CDR3 loop spans 15 amino acids. The CDR3 loop reads CASSMGGATSSEQYF. Here the CDR3 DNA reads TGTGCCAGCAGCATGGGCGGAGCGACTTCTTCCGAGCAGTACTTC. The whole variable domain, remainder taken from reference TRBV5-4 and TRBJ2-7, is ETGVTQSPTHLIKTRGQQVTLRCSSQSGHNTVSWYQQALGQGPQFIFQYYREEENGRGNFPPRFSGLQFPNYSSELNVNALELDDSALYLCASSMGGATSSEQYFGPGTRLTVT.

This sequence joins TRBV3-1 and TRBJ1-2; maybe TRBD1 (6 bases). There are 13 residues in the CDR3. Deletions cut 4 bases from V and 5 bases from J, with 11 bases between. CDR1 is LGHDT and CDR2 is YNNKEL in the germline V gene (reference sequence). The CDR3 DNA reads TGTGCCAGCAGCCCCCGGACAGTATATGGCTACACCTTC. Amino acids: CASSPRTVYGYTF.

This clonotype came up a few times. The chain joins TRBV5-1 to TRBJ2-1; D not resolved. Trimming took 3 bases from V and 7 from J, leaving 11 bases between them. The V gene's germline CDR1 is SGHRS and CDR2 YFSETQ. This CDR3 region has 13 residues. The CDR3 sequence: CASSSGPTNEQFF. The CDR3 DNA reads as TGCGCCAGCAGCTCCGGACCGACGAATGAGCAGTTCTTC.

This clonotype appeared a few times. V and J are TRBV3-1 and TRBJ2-7; TRBD2 agrees at 13 bases. The CDR3 totals 16 residues. Germline CDR1 and CDR2: LGHDT and YNNKEL (reference sequence). With 4 bases clipped from V and 2 bases from J, the junction kept 5 bases outside the gene matches. CDR3 in amino acids: CASSRLTSGGTYEQYF. In nucleotides, the CDR3 is TGTGCCAGCAGCCGACTGACTAGCGGGGGGACCTACGAGCAGTACTTC.

This clonotype was seen a few times. The gene calls are TRBV18 and TRBJ2-3, with no clear D. The V gene's germline CDR1 is KGHSH and CDR2 LQKENI. V was cut by 8 bases and J by 2 bases, with 5 bases left in between. The CDR3 length is 11 residues. CDR3 protein: CASLNTDTQYF. In DNA form, the CDR3 reads TGTGCCAGCCTCAACACAGATACGCAGTATTTT.

This clonotype was counted a few times. This chain connects TRBV19 to TRBJ1-1, with 7 nucleotides matching TRBD1. This CDR3 has 14 residues. V was pared by 8 bases and J by 0 bases, with 6 bases of the junction left unmatched. Germline V gene sequence: CDR1 LNHDA, CDR2 SQIVND (reference sequence). CDR3 sequence (DNA): TGTGCCAGTCCCTGGGGACAGATGAACACTGAAGCTTTCTTT. It yields the protein CASPWGQMNTEAFF.

The genes are TRBV20-1 and TRBJ1-2; TRBD1 matches at 7 bases. V shed 1 base and J 1 base; nucleotides not matched to a gene: 3. The CDR3 contains 14 residues. Germline loops: CDR1 DFQATT, CDR2 SNEGSKA (reference sequence). The DNA of the CDR3 is TGCAGTGCTAGAGTCAGGGGGATTAACTATGGCTACACCTTC. This sequence encodes CSARVRGINYGYTF.

This clonotype was recorded a few times. The chain couples TRBV7-9 to TRBJ2-1; 12 bases fit TRBD2. The CDR3 contains 19 residues. The V gene end was trimmed by 6 bases and the J gene end by 0 bases; junction bases not matched to a gene: 12. The V gene's germline CDR1 is SEHNR and CDR2 FQNEAQ (reference sequence). As DNA, the CDR3 is TGTGCCAGCAGGCCCAGACTAGCGGGGGCCTCTAGCTCCTACAATGAGCAGTTCTTC. It specifies CASRPRLAGASSSYNEQFF.

This clonotype occurred a few times. The chain employs TRBV15 and TRBJ1-6; D remains ambiguous. The V gene's germline CDR1 is LNHNV and CDR2 YYDKDF (reference sequence). V shed 6 bases and J shed 6 bases, with 9 bases lying between them. The CDR3 loop spans 13 amino acids. Here the CDR3 DNA reads TGTGCCACCAGTCCGAGTCCTAATTCACCCCTCCACTTT. Amino acid sequence: CATSPSPNSPLHF.

This rearrangement joins TRBV4-2 to TRBJ1-2; D remains ambiguous. This CDR3 region has 14 residues. Trimming took 1 base from V and 7 from J, leaving 13 bases between them. Germline values: CDR1 LGHNA, CDR2 YNFKEQ. CDR3: CASSQAVGASGYTF. For the CDR3, the DNA is TGTGCCAGCAGCCAAGCCGTGGGTGCTTCTGGCTACACCTTC.

This clonotype was detected a few times. In nucleotides, the CDR3 is TGCAGCGTCTCCCGGGACACCGGGGAGCTGTTTTTT. It yields the protein CSVSRDTGELFF. The chain uses TRBV29-1 and TRBJ2-2; D remains unclear. Trimming left V 6 bases short and J 3 bases short, with 8 bases between. This CDR3 has 12 residues. CDR1 SQVTM and CDR2 ANQGSEA come from the germline V gene.

The rearrangement uses TRBV6-2 or TRBV6-3 and TRBJ2-1; 9 bases line up with TRBD2. This CDR3 contains 15 residues. The V segment lost 5 bases and the J segment 6 bases; nucleotides outside the gene matches: 8. Germline V gene data show CDR1 as MNHEY and CDR2 as SVGEGT. The CDR3 loop is CASSKIAGEPNEQFF. For the CDR3, the DNA is TGTGCCAGCAGTAAAATAGCGGGAGAGCCCAATGAGCAGTTCTTC.

The rearrangement joins TRBV7-2 to TRBJ2-7; D may be TRBD2 (5 bases). The CDR3 length is 13 residues. Trimming removed 5 bases at V and 4 bases at J, with 12 bases between. Germline V lookup: CDR1 SGHTA, CDR2 FQGNSA. CDR3 bases: TGTGCCAGCAGCCCAGGAGCGGAGTACGAGCAGTACTTC. It yields the protein CASSPGAEYEQYF.

This clonotype occurred a few times. The chain couples TRBV12-3 or TRBV12-4 to TRBJ1-1; the D is unclear. This CDR3 contains 12 residues. V dropped 11 bases and J dropped 1 base, with 11 bases sitting between them. CDR3 region: CAVPGRNTEAFF. DNA for the CDR3: TGTGCCGTTCCCGGGAGGAACACTGAAGCTTTCTTT.

There are many counts of this clonotype. CDR3 in DNA: TGTGCCAGCAGCTTGGAGTTCGCGGGGGGGAGCTCCTACAATGAGCAGTTCTTC. It specifies CASSLEFAGGSSYNEQFF. The gene calls are TRBV5-5 and TRBJ2-1, with TRBD2 matching 9 bases. CDR1 and CDR2 from the germline V gene are SGHKS and YYEKEE (reference sequence). The CDR3 runs to 18 residues. V was clipped by 0 bases and J by 0 bases; unmatched bases: 7.

This rearrangement joins TRBV29-1 to TRBJ1-4; D remains unclear. CDR1 SQVTM and CDR2 ANQGSEA come from the germline V gene. V was clipped by 7 bases and J by 7 bases, with 16 bases between them. The CDR3 totals 13 residues. CDR3 residues: CSASGPPSEKLFF. DNA of the CDR3: TGCAGCGCCTCGGGTCCCCCTAGTGAAAAACTGTTTTTT.

This clonotype was counted a few times. This sequence joins TRBV5-1 and TRBJ2-7; no clear D gene. Germline V gene sequence: CDR1 SGHRS, CDR2 YFSETQ. The CDR3 spans 13 residues. V lost 0 bases to trimming and J lost 5 bases, with 9 bases between them. CDR3 sequence reads: CASSLGRSDEQYF. CDR3 nucleotide sequence: TGCGCCAGCAGCTTGGGCCGATCGGACGAGCAGTACTTC.

The chain uses TRBV11-2 and TRBJ2-2; TRBD2 matches at 10 bases. Per the germline V gene, CDR1 is SGHAT and CDR2 is FQNNGV. The length of the CDR3 is 17 residues. V gave up 5 bases and J gave up 5 bases; unmatched junction bases: 11. CDR3 in DNA: TGTGCCAGCAGCCCTATTACTAGCGGGGTGGCGACCGGGGAGCTGTTTTTT. Translated: CASSPITSGVATGELFF.

This clonotype has more than one count but fewer than ten. CDR3 loop: CSVLGQGAYEQYF. Written as DNA, the CDR3 is TGCAGCGTCCTGGGCCAGGGGGCCTACGAGCAGTACTTC. The gene calls are TRBV29-1 and TRBJ2-7; 7 positions match TRBD1. Unmatched junction bases numbered 7, after V lost 6 bases and J lost 2 bases. CDR1 is SQVTM, CDR2 ANQGSEA, per germline. This CDR3 spans 13 amino acids.

The chain uses TRBV19 and TRBJ2-3, with a possible D match to TRBD2 (6 bases). The CDR3 spans 15 residues. The V and J ends lost 6 bases and 5 bases respectively, with 18 bases between them. Germline CDR1 is LNHDA and CDR2 is SQIVND (reference sequence). The CDR3 nucleotides read TGTGCCAGTAGCACCTCGGGGACTTCACGAGATACGCAGTATTTT. Amino acid sequence: CASSTSGTSRDTQYF.

The chain combines TRBV7-2 with TRBJ2-1; D possibly uses TRBD1 or TRBD2 (5 bases each). Germline CDR1 reads SGHTA; CDR2 reads FQGNSA. This CDR3 is built from 16 residues. V lost 1 base and J lost 0, with 10 bases in between. CDR3: CASSLVGDSSYNEQFF. The CDR3 DNA sequence: TGTGCCAGCAGCTTAGTGGGGGATAGCTCCTACAATGAGCAGTTCTTC.

This clonotype turned up a few times. This chain uses TRBV6-1 with TRBJ2-5; D is possibly TRBD1 (6 bases). V was cut by 0 bases and J by 4 bases, with 15 bases left in between. This CDR3 spans 16 amino acids. The germline V gene encodes CDR1 MNHNS and CDR2 SASEGT. The CDR3 is CASSEAVGRGRETQYF. The CDR3 nucleotides read TGTGCCAGCAGTGAAGCGGTAGGCAGGGGAAGAGAGACCCAGTACTTC.

This clonotype was seen more than once but under ten times. V and J are TRBV6-5 and TRBJ2-1; 10 bases are a match to TRBD2. The CDR3 has 15 residues. V dropped 6 bases and J dropped 3; count of bases not matched to a gene: 5. Germline values: CDR1 MNHEY, CDR2 SVGAGI. This CDR3 is CASSPGTSDYNEQFF. DNA of the CDR3: TGTGCCAGCAGCCCAGGGACTAGCGACTACAATGAGCAGTTCTTC.

The rearrangement joins TRBV11-2 to TRBJ2-1; D gene unclear. Germline CDR1 SGHAT, CDR2 FQNNGV. The CDR3 length is 14 residues. V was clipped by 7 bases and J by 1 base, with 11 bases between them. CDR3 sequence (DNA): TGTGCCAGCACCAATTTCCGGTCCTACAATGAGCAGTTCTTC. This codes for CASTNFRSYNEQFF.

The chain is built from TRBV30 and TRBJ2-7; no reliable D call. V was clipped by 0 bases and J by 7 bases, with 13 bases between them. Germline CDR1 reads GTSNPN; CDR2 reads SVGIG (reference sequence). The CDR3 consists of 13 residues. CDR3 coding DNA: TGTGCCTGGAGTGTATATGTCGGTTTGGAGCAGTACTTC. As protein: CAWSVYVGLEQYF.

This chain uses TRBV6-6 with TRBJ1-1, with 8 bases that match TRBD1. This CDR3 has 16 residues. V was pared by 4 bases and J by 0 bases, with 7 bases of the junction left unmatched. CDR1 is MNHNY and CDR2 is SVGAGI in the germline V gene (reference sequence). CDR3 sequence: CASSSIRQGLNTEAFF. CDR3 DNA sequence: TGTGCCAGCAGTTCCATTAGACAGGGGCTGAACACTGAAGCTTTCTTT.

This clonotype appeared a few times. This rearrangement joins TRBV18 to TRBJ2-7; D is unresolved. Germline-derived CDR1 and CDR2 are KGHSH and LQKENI. This CDR3 spans 13 amino acids. Deletions cut 3 bases from V and 7 bases from J, with 13 bases between. CDR3 coding DNA: TGTGCCAGCTCACCTAGAACCCTGGGGGAGCAGTACTTC. Its translation is CASSPRTLGEQYF.

The V gene is TRBV20-1, the J gene TRBJ1-6; D might be TRBD1 (6 bases). Trimming stripped 4 bases from V and 4 bases from J, with 14 bases between. Per germline, CDR1 DFQATT and CDR2 SNEGSKA (reference sequence). CDR3 length equals 15 residues. CDR3 amino acids: CSAMPGGQYNSPLHF. CDR3 sequence (DNA): TGCAGTGCTATGCCGGGAGGACAGTATAATTCACCCCTCCACTTT.

J is TRBJ1-1 and V is TRBV10-3; D is uncertain. The CDR3 extends over 16 amino acids. Germline V lookup: CDR1 ENHRY, CDR2 SYGVKD. Trimming removed 0 bases from V and 2 bases from J, with 13 bases in between. The CDR3 sequence is CAISESPADVNTEAFF. The DNA of the CDR3 is TGTGCCATCAGTGAGTCCCCCGCCGATGTCAACACTGAAGCTTTCTTT.